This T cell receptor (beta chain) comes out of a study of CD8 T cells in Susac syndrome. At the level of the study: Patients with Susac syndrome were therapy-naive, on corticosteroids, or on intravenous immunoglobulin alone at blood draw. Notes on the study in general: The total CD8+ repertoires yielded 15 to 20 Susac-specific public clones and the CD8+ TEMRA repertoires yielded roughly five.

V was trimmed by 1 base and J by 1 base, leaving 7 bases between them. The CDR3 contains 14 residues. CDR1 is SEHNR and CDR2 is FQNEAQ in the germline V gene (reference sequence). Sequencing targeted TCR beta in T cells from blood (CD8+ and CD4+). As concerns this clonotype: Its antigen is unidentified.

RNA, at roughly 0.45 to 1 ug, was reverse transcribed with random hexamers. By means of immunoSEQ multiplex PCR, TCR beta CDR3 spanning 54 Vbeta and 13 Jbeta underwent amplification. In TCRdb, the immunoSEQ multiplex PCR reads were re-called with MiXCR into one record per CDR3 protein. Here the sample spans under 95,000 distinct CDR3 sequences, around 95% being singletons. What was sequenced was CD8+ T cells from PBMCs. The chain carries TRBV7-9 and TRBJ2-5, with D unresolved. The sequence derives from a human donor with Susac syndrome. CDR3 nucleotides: TGTGCCAGCAGCTTAGAAGGGTTCCAAGAGACCCAGTACTTC. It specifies CASSLEGFQETQYF.